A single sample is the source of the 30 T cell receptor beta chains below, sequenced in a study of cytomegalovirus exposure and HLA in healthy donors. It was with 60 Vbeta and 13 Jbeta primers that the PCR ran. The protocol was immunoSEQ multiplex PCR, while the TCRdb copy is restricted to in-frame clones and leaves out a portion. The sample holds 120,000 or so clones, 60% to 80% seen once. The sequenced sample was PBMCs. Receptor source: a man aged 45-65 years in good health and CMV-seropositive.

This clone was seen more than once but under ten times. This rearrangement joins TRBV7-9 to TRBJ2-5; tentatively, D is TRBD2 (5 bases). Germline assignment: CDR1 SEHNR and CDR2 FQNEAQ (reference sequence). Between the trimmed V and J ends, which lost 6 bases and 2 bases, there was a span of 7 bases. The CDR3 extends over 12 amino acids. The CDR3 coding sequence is TGTGCCAGCAGGGACTTTCAAGAGACCCAGTACTTC. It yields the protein CASRDFQETQYF.

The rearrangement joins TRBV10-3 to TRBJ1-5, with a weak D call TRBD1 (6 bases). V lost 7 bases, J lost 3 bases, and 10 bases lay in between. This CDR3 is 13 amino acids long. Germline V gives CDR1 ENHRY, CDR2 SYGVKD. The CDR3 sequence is CAITQGLNQPQHF. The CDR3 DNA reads TGTGCCATCACCCAGGGGCTCAATCAGCCCCAGCATTTT.

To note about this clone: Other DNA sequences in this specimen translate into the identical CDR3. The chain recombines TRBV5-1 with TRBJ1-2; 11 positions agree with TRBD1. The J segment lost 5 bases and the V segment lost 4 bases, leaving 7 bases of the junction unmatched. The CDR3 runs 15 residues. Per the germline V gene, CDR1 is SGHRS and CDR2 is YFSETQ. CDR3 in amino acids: CASSPWTGGGYGYTF. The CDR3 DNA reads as TGCGCCAGCAGCCCCTGGACAGGGGGCGGGTATGGCTACACCTTC.

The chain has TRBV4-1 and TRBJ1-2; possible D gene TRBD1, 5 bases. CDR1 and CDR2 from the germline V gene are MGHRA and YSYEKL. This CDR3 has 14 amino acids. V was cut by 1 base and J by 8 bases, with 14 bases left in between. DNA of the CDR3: TGCGCCAGCAGCCAAGGACAGACGAATGGGGGCTACACCTTC. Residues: CASSQGQTNGGYTF.

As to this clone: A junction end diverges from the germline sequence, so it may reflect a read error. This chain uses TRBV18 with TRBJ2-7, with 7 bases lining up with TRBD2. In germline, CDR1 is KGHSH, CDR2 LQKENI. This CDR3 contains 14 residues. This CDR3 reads CASSPGGVSYGQYF. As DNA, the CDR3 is TGTGCCAGCTCACCGGGGGGGGTGTCGTACGGGCAGTACTTC.

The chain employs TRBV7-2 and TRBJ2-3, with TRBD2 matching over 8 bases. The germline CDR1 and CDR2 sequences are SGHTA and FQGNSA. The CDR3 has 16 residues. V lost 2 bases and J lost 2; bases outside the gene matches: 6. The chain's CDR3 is CASSLFERGNTDTQYF. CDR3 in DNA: TGTGCCAGCAGCTTATTTGAGCGGGGGAACACAGATACGCAGTATTTT.

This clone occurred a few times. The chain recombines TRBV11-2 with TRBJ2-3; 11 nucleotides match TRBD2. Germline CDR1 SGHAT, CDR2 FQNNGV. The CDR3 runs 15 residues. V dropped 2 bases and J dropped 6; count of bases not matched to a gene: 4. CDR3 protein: CASSLLAGGSDTQYF. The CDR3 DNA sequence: TGTGCCAGCAGCTTATTAGCGGGAGGGTCGGATACGCAGTATTTT.

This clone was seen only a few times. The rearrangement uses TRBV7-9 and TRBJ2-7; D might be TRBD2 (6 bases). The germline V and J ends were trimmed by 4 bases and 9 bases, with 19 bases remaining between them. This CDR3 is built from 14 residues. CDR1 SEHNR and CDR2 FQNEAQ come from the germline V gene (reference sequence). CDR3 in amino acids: CASSSAELAVPQYF. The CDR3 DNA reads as TGTGCCAGCAGCTCGGCCGAACTAGCCGTCCCGCAGTACTTC.

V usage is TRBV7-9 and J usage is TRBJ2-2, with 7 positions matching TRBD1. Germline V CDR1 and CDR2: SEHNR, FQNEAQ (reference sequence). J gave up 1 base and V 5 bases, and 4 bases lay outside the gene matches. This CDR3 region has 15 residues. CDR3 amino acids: CASSPGQQNTGELFF. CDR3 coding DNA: TGTGCCAGCAGCCCGGGACAGCAGAACACCGGGGAGCTGTTTTTT.

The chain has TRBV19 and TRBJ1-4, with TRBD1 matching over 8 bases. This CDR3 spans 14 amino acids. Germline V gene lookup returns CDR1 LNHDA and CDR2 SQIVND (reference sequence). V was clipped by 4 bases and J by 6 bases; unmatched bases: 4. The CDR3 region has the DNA TGTGCCAGTAGTACCCAGACAGGGGATGAAAAACTGTTTTTT. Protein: CASSTQTGDEKLFF.

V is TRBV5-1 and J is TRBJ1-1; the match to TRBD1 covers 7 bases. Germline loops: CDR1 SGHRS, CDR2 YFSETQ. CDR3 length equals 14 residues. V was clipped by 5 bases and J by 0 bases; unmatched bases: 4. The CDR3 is CASRGQVLNTEAFF. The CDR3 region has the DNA TGCGCCAGCAGAGGACAGGTACTGAACACTGAAGCTTTCTTT.

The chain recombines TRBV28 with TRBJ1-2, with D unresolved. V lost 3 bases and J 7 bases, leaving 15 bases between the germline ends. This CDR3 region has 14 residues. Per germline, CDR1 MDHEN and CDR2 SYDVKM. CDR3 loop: CASSFLDSDIGYTF. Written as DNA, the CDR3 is TGTGCCAGCAGTTTCCTGGACTCTGACATTGGCTACACCTTC.

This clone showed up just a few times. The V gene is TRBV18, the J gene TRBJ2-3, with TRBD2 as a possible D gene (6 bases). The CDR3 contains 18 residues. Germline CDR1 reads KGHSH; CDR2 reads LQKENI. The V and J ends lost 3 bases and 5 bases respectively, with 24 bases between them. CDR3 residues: CASSPPFGGERGGDTQYF. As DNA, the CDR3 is TGTGCCAGCTCACCTCCCTTCGGGGGAGAGCGAGGTGGAGATACGCAGTATTTT. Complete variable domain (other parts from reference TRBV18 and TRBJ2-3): NAGVMQNPRHLVRRRGQEARLRCSPMKGHSHVYWYRQLPEEGLKFMVYLQKENIIDESGMPKERFSAEFPKEGPSILRIQQVVRGDSAAYFCASSPPFGGERGGDTQYFGPGTRLTVL.

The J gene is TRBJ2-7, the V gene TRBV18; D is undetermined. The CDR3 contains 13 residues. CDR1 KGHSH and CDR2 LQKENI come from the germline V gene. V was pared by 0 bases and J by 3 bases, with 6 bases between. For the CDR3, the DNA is TGTGCCAGCTCACCACCGTCAGGCTACGAGCAGTACTTC. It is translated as CASSPPSGYEQYF.

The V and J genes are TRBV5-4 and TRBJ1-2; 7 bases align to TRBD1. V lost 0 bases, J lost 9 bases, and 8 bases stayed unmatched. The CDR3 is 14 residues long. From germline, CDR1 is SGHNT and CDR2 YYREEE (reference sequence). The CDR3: CASSLADRVASYTF. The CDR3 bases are TGTGCCAGCAGCTTGGCCGACAGGGTAGCGAGCTACACCTTC.

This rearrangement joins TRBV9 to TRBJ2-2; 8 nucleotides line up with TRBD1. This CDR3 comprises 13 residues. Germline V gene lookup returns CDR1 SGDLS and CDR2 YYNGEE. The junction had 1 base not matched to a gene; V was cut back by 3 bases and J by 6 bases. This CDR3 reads CASSAGGPGELFF. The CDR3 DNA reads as TGTGCCAGCAGCGCAGGGGGCCCCGGGGAGCTGTTTTTT.

The CDR3 DNA reads as TGTGCCAGCAGCGTAGGCGGATCCCCTGAAAAACTGTTTTTT. Translation: CASSVGGSPEKLFF. This chain joins TRBV9 and TRBJ1-4; D is unresolved. Trimming left V 0 bases short and J 7 bases short, with 10 bases between. In germline, CDR1 is SGDLS, CDR2 YYNGEE. The CDR3 runs 14 residues. Combining the CDR3 with reference TRBV9 and TRBJ1-4 gives the whole variable domain DSGVTQTPKHLITATGQRVTLRCSPRSGDLSVYWYQQSLDQGLQFLIQYYNGEERAKGNILERFSAQQFPDLHSELNLSSLELGDSALYFCASSVGGSPEKLFFGSGTQLSVL.

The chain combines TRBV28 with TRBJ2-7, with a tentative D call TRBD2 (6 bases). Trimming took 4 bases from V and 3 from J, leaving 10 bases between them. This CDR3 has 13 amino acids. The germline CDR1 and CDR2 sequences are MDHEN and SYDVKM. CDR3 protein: CASSSPGGYEQYF. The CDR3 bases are TGTGCCAGCAGTTCCCCCGGGGGCTACGAGCAGTACTTC.

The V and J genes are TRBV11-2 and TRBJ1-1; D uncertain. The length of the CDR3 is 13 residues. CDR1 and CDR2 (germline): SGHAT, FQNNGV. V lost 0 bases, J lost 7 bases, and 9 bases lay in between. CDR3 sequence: CASSLDPGSEAFF. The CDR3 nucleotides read TGTGCCAGCAGCTTAGATCCTGGCAGTGAAGCTTTCTTT.

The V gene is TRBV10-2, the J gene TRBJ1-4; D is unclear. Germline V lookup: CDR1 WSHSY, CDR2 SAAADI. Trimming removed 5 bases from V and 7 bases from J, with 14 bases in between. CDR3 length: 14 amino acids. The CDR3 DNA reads TGCGCCAGCAGTCCAGCCGGGAGCGGTGAAAAACTGTTTTTT. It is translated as CASSPAGSGEKLFF.

The CDR3 reads CASRWGRGSTNEKLFF. CDR3 in DNA: TGTGCCAGCAGGTGGGGCAGGGGATCGACTAATGAAAAACTGTTTTTT. The chain couples TRBV11-2 to TRBJ1-4, with a weak D call TRBD1 (6 bases). This CDR3 spans 16 amino acids. Trimming removed 6 bases from V and 2 bases from J, with 16 bases in between. Germline CDR1 SGHAT, CDR2 FQNNGV.

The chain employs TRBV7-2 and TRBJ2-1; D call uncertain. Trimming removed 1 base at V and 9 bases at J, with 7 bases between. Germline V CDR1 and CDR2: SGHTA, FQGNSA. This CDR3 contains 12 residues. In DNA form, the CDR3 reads TGTGCCAGCAGCTTAGTCCTACTTGAGCAGTTCTTC. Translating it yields CASSLVLLEQFF.

The DNA of the CDR3 is TGTGCCAGCAGTTTAGAGGACCAAGAGACCCAGTACTTC. It translates to CASSLEDQETQYF. The gene calls are TRBV6-5 and TRBJ2-5; D unclear. V dropped 4 bases and J dropped 0 bases, with 6 bases sitting between them. Germline CDR1 and CDR2: MNHEY and SVGAGI. This CDR3 comprises 13 residues.

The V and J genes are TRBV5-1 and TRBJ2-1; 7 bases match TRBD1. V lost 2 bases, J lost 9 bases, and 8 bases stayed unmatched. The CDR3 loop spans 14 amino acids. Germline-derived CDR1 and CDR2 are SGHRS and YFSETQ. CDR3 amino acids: CASSLTRGLGEQFF. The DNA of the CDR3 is TGCGCCAGCAGCTTAACGAGGGGGCTAGGTGAGCAGTTCTTC.

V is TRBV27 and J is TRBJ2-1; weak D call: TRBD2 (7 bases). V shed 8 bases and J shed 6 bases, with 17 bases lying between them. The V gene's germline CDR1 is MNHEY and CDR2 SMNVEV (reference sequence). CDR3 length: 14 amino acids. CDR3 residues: CASSGGALSNEQFF. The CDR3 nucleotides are TGTGCCAGCTCTGGGGGGGCCCTCAGCAATGAGCAGTTCTTC.

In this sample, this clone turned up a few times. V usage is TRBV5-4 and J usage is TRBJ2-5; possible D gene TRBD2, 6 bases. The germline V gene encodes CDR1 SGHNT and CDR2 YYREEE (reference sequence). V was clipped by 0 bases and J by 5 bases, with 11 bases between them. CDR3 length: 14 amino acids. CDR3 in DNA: TGTGCCAGCAGCTTGGTGGGGGGTGCGGAGACCCAGTACTTC. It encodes CASSLVGGAETQYF. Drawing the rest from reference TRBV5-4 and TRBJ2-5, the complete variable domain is ETGVTQSPTHLIKTRGQQVTLRCSSQSGHNTVSWYQQALGQGPQFIFQYYREEENGRGNFPPRFSGLQFPNYSSELNVNALELDDSALYLCASSLVGGAETQYFGPGTRLLVL.

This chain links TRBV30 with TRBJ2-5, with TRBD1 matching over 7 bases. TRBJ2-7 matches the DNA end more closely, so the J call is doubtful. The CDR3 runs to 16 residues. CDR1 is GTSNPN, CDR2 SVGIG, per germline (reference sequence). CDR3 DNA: TGTGCCTGGAGTGGGAAACAGGGGAAGGTTGGCTACGAGCAGTACTTC. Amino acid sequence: CAWSGKQGKVGYEQYF.

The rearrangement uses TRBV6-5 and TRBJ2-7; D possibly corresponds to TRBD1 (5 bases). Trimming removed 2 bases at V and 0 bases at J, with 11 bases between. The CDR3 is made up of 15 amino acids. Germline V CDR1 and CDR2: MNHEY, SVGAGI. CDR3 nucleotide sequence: TGTGCCAGCAGTTACAATAGAGACAGCTCCTACGAGCAGTACTTC. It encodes CASSYNRDSSYEQYF.

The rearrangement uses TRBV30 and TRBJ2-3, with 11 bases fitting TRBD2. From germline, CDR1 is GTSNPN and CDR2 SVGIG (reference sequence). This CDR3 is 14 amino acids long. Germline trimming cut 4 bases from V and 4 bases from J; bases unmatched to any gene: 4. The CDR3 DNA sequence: TGTGCCTGGAACCTAGCGGGAGGAGCAGATACGCAGTATTTT. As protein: CAWNLAGGADTQYF.

CDR3: CASSLRTSQGETQYF. DNA for the CDR3: TGTGCCAGCAGCCTACGGACTAGCCAAGGCGAGACCCAGTACTTC. The V and J genes are TRBV9 and TRBJ2-5; 8 nucleotides line up with TRBD2. Germline CDR1 SGDLS, CDR2 YYNGEE. The V segment lost 4 bases and the J segment 5 bases; nucleotides outside the gene matches: 10. The length of the CDR3 is 15 residues.